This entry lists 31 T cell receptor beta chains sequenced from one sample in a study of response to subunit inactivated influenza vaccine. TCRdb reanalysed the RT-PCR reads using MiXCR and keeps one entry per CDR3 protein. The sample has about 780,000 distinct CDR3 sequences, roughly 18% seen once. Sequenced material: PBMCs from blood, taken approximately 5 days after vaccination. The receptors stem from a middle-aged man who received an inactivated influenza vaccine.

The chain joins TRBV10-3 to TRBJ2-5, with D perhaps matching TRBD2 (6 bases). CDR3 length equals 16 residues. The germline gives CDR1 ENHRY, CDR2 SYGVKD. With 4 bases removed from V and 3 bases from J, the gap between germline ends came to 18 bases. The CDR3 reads CAISAGAGRTEETQYF. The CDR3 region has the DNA TGTGCCATCAGTGCCGGGGCGGGGCGGACTGAAGAGACCCAGTACTTC.

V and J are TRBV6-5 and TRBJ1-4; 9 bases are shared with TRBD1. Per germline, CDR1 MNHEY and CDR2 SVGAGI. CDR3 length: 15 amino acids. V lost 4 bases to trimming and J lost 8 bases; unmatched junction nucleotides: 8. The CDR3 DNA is TGTGCCAGCAGTTCAACAGGGGGCTTAGGAGAAAAACTGTTTTTT. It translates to CASSSTGGLGEKLFF.

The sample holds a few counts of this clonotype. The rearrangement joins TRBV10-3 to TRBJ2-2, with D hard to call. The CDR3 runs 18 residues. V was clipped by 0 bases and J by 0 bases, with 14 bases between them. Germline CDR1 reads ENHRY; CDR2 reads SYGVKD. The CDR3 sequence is CAISESVRQAPNTGELFF. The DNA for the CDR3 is TGTGCCATCAGTGAGTCGGTGAGGCAGGCCCCGAACACCGGGGAGCTGTTTTTT.

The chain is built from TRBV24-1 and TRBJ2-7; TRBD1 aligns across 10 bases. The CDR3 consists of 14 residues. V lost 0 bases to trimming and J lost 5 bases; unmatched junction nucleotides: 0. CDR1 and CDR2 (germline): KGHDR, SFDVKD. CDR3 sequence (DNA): TGTGCCACCAGTGATTTGGGGACAGGGGACGAGCAGTACTTC. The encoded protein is CATSDLGTGDEQYF.

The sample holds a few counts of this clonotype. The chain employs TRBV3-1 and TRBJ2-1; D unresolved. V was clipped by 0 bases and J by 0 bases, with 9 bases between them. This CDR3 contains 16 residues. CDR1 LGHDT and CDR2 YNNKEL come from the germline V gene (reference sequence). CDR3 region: CASSQEYDSSYNEQFF. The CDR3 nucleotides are TGTGCCAGCAGCCAAGAATATGATAGCTCCTACAATGAGCAGTTCTTC.

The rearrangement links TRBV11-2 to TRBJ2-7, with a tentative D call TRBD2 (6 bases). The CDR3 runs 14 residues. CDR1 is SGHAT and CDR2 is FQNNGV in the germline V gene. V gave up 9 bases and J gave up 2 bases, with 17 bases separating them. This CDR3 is CASRYTGRPYEQYF. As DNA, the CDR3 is TGTGCCAGTCGATATACGGGGAGGCCCTACGAGCAGTACTTC.

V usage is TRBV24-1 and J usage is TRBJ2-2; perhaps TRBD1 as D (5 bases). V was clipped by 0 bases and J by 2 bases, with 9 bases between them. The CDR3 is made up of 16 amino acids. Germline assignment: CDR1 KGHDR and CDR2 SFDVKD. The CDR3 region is CATSDLETVNTGELFF. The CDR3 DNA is TGTGCCACCAGTGATTTGGAGACAGTTAACACCGGGGAGCTGTTTTTT.

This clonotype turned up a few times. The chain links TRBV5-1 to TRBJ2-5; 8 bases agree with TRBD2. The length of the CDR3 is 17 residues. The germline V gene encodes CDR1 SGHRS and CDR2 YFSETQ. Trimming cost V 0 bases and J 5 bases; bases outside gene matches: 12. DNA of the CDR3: TGCGCCAGCAGCTTGGCCAGCGGGGGCCCCAACGGGGAGACCCAGTACTTC. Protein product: CASSLASGGPNGETQYF.

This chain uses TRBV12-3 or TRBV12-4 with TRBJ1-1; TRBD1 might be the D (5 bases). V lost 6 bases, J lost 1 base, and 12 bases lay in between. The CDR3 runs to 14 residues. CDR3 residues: CASRRQGPNTEAFF. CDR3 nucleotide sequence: TGTGCCAGCAGGAGGCAGGGCCCGAACACTGAAGCTTTCTTT.

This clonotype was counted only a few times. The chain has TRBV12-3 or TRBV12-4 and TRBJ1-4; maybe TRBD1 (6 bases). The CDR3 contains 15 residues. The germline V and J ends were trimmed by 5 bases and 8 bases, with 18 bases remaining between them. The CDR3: CASSRNREGGEKLFF. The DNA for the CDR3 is TGTGCCAGCAGTCGCAACAGAGAAGGGGGAGAAAAACTGTTTTTT.

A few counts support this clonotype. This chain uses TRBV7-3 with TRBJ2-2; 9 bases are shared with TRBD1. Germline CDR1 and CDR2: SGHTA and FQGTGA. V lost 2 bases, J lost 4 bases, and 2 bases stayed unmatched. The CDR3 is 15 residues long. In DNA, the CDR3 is TGTGCCAGCAGCTTAGGGACAGGGCTCACCGGGGAGCTGTTTTTT. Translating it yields CASSLGTGLTGELFF.

CDR3 DNA: TGTGCCAGCAGTTTGTTGGACAGGGGAACAGGGGACATTCAGTACTTC. Protein sequence: CASSLLDRGTGDIQYF. The chain combines TRBV12-3 or TRBV12-4 with TRBJ2-4; 9 nucleotides line up with TRBD1. V was pared by 3 bases and J by 8 bases, with 11 bases of the junction left unmatched. This CDR3 is built from 16 residues.

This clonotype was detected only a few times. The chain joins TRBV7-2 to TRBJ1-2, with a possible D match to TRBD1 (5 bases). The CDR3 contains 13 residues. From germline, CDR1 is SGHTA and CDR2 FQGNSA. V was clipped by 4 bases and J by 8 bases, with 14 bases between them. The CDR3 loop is CASSSGRPGGYTF. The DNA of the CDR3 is TGTGCCAGCAGCTCGGGACGGCCAGGGGGCTACACCTTC.

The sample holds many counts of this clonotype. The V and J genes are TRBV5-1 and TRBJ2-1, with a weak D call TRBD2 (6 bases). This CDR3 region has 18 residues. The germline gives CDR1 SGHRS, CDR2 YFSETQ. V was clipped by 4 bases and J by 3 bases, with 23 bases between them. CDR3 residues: CASSPNFVGTHYYNEQFF. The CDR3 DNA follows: TGCGCCAGCAGCCCGAACTTTGTAGGGACTCACTACTACAATGAGCAGTTCTTC.

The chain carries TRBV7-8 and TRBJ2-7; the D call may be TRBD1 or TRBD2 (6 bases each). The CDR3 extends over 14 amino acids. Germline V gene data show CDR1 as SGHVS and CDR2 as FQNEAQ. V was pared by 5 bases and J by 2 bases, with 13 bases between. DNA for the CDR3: TGTGCCAGCAGCGGGCGGGACACTACCTACGAGCAGTACTTC. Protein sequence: CASSGRDTTYEQYF.

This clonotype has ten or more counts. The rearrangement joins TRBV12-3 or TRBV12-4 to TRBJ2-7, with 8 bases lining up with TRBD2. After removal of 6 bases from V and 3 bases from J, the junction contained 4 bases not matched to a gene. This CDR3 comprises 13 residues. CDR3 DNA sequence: TGTGCCAGCAGGGGGACTAGTCACTACGAGCAGTACTTC. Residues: CASRGTSHYEQYF.

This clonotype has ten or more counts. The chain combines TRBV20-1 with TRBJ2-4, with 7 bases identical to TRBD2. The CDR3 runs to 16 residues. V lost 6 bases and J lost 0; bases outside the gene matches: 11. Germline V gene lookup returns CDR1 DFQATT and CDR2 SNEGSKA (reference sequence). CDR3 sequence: CSAPLADVLAKNIQYF. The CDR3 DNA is TGCAGTGCACCTCTAGCGGACGTACTAGCCAAAAACATTCAGTACTTC.

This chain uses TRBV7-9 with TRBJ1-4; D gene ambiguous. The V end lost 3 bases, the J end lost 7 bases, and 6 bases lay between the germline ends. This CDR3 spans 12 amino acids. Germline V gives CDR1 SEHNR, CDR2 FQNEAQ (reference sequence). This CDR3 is CASSFLTEKLFF. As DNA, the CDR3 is TGTGCCAGCAGCTTTCTAACTGAAAAACTGTTTTTT.

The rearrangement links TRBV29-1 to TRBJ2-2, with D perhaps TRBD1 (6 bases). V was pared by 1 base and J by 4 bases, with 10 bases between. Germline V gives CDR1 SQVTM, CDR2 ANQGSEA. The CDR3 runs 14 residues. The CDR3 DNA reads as TGCAGCGTTGAAGGCTGGGGGCGCACCGGGGAGCTGTTTTTT. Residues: CSVEGWGRTGELFF.

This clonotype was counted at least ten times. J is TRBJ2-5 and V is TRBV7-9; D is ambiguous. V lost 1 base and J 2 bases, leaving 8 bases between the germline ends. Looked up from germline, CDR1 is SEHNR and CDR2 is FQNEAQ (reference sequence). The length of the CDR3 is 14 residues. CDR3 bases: TGTGCCAGCAGCTTAGTGTTGGGGCAAGAGACCCAGTACTTC. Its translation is CASSLVLGQETQYF.

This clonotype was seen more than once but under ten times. CDR3 amino acids: CASSLSKTLSSYNSPLHF. The CDR3, as DNA: TGTGCCAGCAGCTTAAGCAAAACCTTGAGCTCCTATAATTCACCCCTCCACTTT. This rearrangement joins TRBV7-6 to TRBJ1-6, with unresolved D. Per germline, CDR1 SGHVS and CDR2 FNYEAQ. This CDR3 region has 18 residues. V lost 2 bases and J 0 bases, leaving 14 bases between the germline ends.

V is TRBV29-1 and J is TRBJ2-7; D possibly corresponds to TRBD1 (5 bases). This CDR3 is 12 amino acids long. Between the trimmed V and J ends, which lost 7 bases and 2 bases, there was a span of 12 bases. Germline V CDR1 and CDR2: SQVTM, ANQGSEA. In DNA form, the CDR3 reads TGCAGCGCTAGGAACAGGACCTACGAGCAGTACTTC. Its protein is CSARNRTYEQYF.

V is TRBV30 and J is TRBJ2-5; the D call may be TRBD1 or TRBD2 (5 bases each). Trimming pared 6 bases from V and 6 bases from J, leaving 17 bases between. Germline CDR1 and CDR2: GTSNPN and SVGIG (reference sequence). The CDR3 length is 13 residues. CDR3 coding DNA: TGTGCCTGCCCGGGACCCCAAAGACAGACCCAGTACTTC. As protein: CACPGPQRQTQYF.

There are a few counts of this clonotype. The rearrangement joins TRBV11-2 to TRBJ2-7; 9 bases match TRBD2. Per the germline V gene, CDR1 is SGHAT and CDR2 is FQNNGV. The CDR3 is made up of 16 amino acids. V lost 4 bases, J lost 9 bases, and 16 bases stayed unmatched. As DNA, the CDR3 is TGTGCCAGCAGCTCGACTAGCGGCAGATTGCTACGCGGGCAGTACTTC. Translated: CASSSTSGRLLRGQYF.

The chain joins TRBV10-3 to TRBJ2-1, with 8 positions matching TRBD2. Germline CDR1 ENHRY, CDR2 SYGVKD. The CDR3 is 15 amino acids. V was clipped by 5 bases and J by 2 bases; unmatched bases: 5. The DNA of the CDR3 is TGTGCCATCAGTAGACTAGCGTGGGCCTACAATGAGCAGTTCTTC. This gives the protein CAISRLAWAYNEQFF.

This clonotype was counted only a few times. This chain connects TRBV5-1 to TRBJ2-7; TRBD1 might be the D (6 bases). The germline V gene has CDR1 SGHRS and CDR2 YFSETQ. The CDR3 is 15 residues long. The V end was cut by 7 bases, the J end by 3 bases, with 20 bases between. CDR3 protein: CASGGSTGTVYEQYF. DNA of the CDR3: TGCGCCAGCGGCGGTTCTACAGGGACCGTCTACGAGCAGTACTTC. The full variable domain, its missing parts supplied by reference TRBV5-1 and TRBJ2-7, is KAGVTQTPRYLIKTRGQQVTLSCSPISGHRSVSWYQQTPGQGLQFLFEYFSETQRNKGNFPGRFSGRQFSNSRSEMNVSTLELGDSALYLCASGGSTGTVYEQYFGPGTRLTVT.

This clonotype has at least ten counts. CDR3 bases: TGTGCCAGCACCGACCCTGGGGGAGATACGCAGTATTTT. Translated: CASTDPGGDTQYF. This sequence joins TRBV4-2 and TRBJ2-3; TRBD1 or TRBD2 may be the D gene (5 bases each). V was cut by 7 bases and J by 5 bases, with 13 bases left in between. Germline CDR1 and CDR2: LGHNA and YNFKEQ. The CDR3 extends over 13 amino acids.

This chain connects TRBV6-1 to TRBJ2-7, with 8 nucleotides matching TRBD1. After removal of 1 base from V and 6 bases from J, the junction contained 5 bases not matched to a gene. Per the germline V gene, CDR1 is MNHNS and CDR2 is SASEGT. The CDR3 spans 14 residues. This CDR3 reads CASSEGTGLLEQYF. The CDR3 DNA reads TGTGCCAGCAGTGAAGGGACAGGGTTACTCGAGCAGTACTTC.

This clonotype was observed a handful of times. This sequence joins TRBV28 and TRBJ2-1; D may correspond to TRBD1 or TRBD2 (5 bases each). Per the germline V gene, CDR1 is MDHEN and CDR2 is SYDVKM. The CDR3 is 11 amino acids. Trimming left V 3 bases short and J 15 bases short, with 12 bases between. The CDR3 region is CASSLGESRFF. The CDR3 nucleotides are TGTGCCAGCAGTTTGGGGGAATCGCGGTTCTTC.

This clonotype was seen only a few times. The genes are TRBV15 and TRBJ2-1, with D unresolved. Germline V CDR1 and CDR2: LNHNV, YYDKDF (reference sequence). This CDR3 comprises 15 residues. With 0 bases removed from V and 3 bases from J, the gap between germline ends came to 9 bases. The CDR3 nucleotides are TGTGCCACCAGCAGAGATAGGGCTCACTACAATGAGCAGTTCTTC. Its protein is CATSRDRAHYNEQFF. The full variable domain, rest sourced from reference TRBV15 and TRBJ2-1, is DAMVIQNPRYQVTQFGKPVTLSCSQTLNHNVMYWYQQKSSQAPKLLFHYYDKDFNNEADTPDNFQSRRPNTSFCFLDIRSPGLGDTAMYLCATSRDRAHYNEQFFGPGTRLTVL.

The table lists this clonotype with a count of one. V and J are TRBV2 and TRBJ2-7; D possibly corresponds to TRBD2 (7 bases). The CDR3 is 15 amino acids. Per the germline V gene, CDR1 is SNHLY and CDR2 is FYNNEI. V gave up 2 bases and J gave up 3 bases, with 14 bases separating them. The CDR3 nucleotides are TGTGCCAGCAGTGAAAGGGGGGGCATAATCTACGAGCAGTACTTC. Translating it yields CASSERGGIIYEQYF.